These T cell receptor beta chains were read from a single sample in a study of cytomegalovirus exposure and HLA in healthy donors. Produced via immunoSEQ multiplex PCR; TCRdb's table is partial and in-frame only. The sample has around 60,000 clones, 95% seen once. The source material was PBMCs. The receptors were gathered from a woman aged 18 to 35 in good health and CMV-seropositive. Each CDR3 is given with its conserved first and last residue. The D gene is left open where the match is weak. Expanded clones get a size class; other rows say once, few or many, or leave the size out.

v_gene	j_gene	abundance	d_gene	CDR3aa	CDR3nt
TRBV7-9	TRBJ2-5	NA	TRBD1	CASSPRQGILAQYF	TGTGCCAGCAGCCCCCGACAGGGAATCCTGGCCCAGTACTTC
TRBV5-1	TRBJ1-1	NA	TRBD1	CASSLGDSGDEAFF	TGCGCCAGCAGCTTGGGGGACAGCGGCGATGAAGCTTTCTTT
TRBV30	TRBJ2-7	once	TRBD1	CAWSPIEGAEQYF	TGTGCCTGGAGCCCCATTGAGGGGGCCGAGCAGTACTTC
TRBV6-5	TRBJ1-3	NA	TRBD1	CASSIQGSTGNTIYF	TGTGCCAGCAGTATACAGGGGTCAACTGGAAACACCATATATTTT
TRBV28	TRBJ1-2	NA	TRBD1	CASSLPHLTGQGREGYTF	TGTGCCAGCAGTTTGCCTCACCTTACGGGACAGGGGAGAGAAGGCTACACCTTC
TRBV10-3	TRBJ2-7	few	TRBD1	CAIRDPGTGAGEQYF	TGTGCCATCAGAGATCCGGGGACAGGGGCGGGCGAGCAGTACTTC
TRBV5-1	TRBJ2-5	NA	NA	CASSLEHRQETQYF	TGCGCCAGCAGCTTGGAGCACAGACAAGAGACCCAGTACTTC
TRBV9	TRBJ1-1	NA	NA	CASSVGSTINTEAFF	TGTGCCAGCAGCGTAGGCTCAACAATAAACACTGAAGCTTTCTTT
TRBV27	TRBJ1-1	NA	NA	CASSLGGGGTEAFF	TGTGCCAGCAGCCTCGGGGGGGGCGGGACTGAAGCTTTCTTT
TRBV5-8	TRBJ2-7	NA	TRBD2	CASSLDRGVGGLALNEQYF	TGTGCCAGCAGCTTGGACAGGGGTGTGGGAGGACTAGCGTTAAACGAGCAGTACTTC
TRBV7-9	TRBJ2-2	NA	TRBD2	CATLALAGGPNTGELFF	TGTGCCACTTTGGCCCTAGCGGGAGGCCCGAACACCGGGGAGCTGTTTTTT
TRBV2	TRBJ2-1	NA	NA	CASSTQGLTYNEQFF	TGTGCCAGCAGTACCCAGGGACTTACCTACAATGAGCAGTTCTTC
TRBV7-3	TRBJ2-1	NA	TRBD2	CASSPRSGGPNEQFF	TGTGCCAGCAGCCCAAGGTCGGGAGGGCCTAATGAGCAGTTCTTC